One sample yielded the 15 T cell receptor beta chains listed below, sequenced in a study of shared clonotypes between healthy human individuals. Profiled with immunoSEQ multiplex PCR; TCRdb holds only in-frame clones, not every one. The sample yields 2 million or so clones, less than 95% seen once. Terminally differentiated effector memory CD45RA+ cells were left out of the naive CD8 fraction, which was CD45RO-negative and positively selected for CCR7. The sequencing input was naive CD8+ T cells sorted from blood. Receptors originate from a man younger than 35 in good health.

The rearrangement joins TRBV2 to TRBJ2-4; D is possibly TRBD1 (5 bases). The CDR3 totals 16 residues. CDR1 is SNHLY, CDR2 FYNNEI, per germline. Trimming removed 8 bases at V and 0 bases at J, with 17 bases between. CDR3 residues: CASLSQGSLAKNIQYF. The CDR3 DNA reads TGTGCCAGCCTCAGCCAGGGTAGTTTAGCCAAAAACATTCAGTACTTC.

This rearrangement joins TRBV6-5 to TRBJ2-2; TRBD1 agrees at 7 bases. From germline, CDR1 is MNHEY and CDR2 SVGAGI. V dropped 10 bases and J dropped 1; count of bases not matched to a gene: 9. CDR3 size: 15 residues. For the CDR3, the DNA is TGTGCCACGCAACCCGGGACAGTGAACACCGGGGAGCTGTTTTTT. Its translation is CATQPGTVNTGELFF.

The rearrangement links TRBV6-5 to TRBJ2-7; D is possibly TRBD1 or TRBD2 (5 bases each). The CDR3 is made up of 14 amino acids. V lost 2 bases and J lost 4, with 12 bases in between. Germline V gene data show CDR1 as MNHEY and CDR2 as SVGAGI. CDR3 in DNA: TGTGCCAGCAGTTACCCCGGGGCTAATTACGAGCAGTACTTC. Its protein is CASSYPGANYEQYF.

This clone has just one count. The chain carries TRBV10-3 and TRBJ2-5; 7 bases are shared with TRBD2. The germline V gene has CDR1 ENHRY and CDR2 SYGVKD. Unmatched junction bases numbered 5, after V lost 0 bases and J lost 1 base. CDR3 size: 16 residues. Here the CDR3 DNA reads TGTGCCATCAGTGAGTCGACAGCGGGAACCCAAGAGACCCAGTACTTC. Translating gives CAISESTAGTQETQYF.

The chain recombines TRBV9 with TRBJ2-3; no reliable D call. CDR1 SGDLS and CDR2 YYNGEE come from the germline V gene. CDR3 length: 12 amino acids. The V and J ends lost 4 bases and 8 bases respectively, with 11 bases between them. The CDR3 nucleotides read TGTGCCAGCAGCCTCCCTTTTCCTACGCAGTATTTT. It specifies CASSLPFPTQYF.

This chain links TRBV27 with TRBJ2-7, with a tentative D call TRBD2 (6 bases). This CDR3 spans 15 amino acids. In germline, CDR1 is MNHEY, CDR2 SMNVEV (reference sequence). Trimming cost V 0 bases and J 3 bases, with 12 bases left between them. In DNA, the CDR3 is TGTGCCAGCAGTTTATCGGGGGGAGGACACTACGAGCAGTACTTC. Encoded protein: CASSLSGGGHYEQYF.

This chain uses TRBV28 with TRBJ2-7; D perhaps matches TRBD1 (5 bases). Germline CDR1 MDHEN, CDR2 SYDVKM. Deletions cut 4 bases from V and 3 bases from J, with 22 bases between. CDR3 length: 17 residues. The DNA for the CDR3 is TGTGCCAGCAGTTCGAACCTCGAGACAGACTTCATCTACGAGCAGTACTTC. This sequence encodes CASSSNLETDFIYEQYF.

The CDR3 region has the DNA TGTGCCAGCAGCTTAGATTTGACAGGGGGAACCTACGAGCAGTACTTC. Translation: CASSLDLTGGTYEQYF. The chain combines TRBV5-6 with TRBJ2-7, with 9 bases aligning to TRBD1. This CDR3 region has 16 residues. CDR1 SGHDT and CDR2 YYEEEE come from the germline V gene. J gave up 2 bases and V 2 bases, and 8 bases lay outside the gene matches.

V and J are TRBV6-6 and TRBJ1-6; perhaps TRBD1 as D (5 bases). Germline assignment: CDR1 MNHNY and CDR2 SVGAGI (reference sequence). The V end lost 8 bases, the J end lost 8 bases, and 13 bases lay between the germline ends. This CDR3 spans 13 amino acids. In DNA form, the CDR3 reads TGTGCCAGCGAAACAGGCGATCATTCACCCCTCCACTTT. Its protein is CASETGDHSPLHF.

The J gene is TRBJ1-1, the V gene TRBV9; no reliable D call. The germline CDR1 and CDR2 sequences are SGDLS and YYNGEE. The CDR3 length is 15 residues. V lost 4 bases and J 3 bases, leaving 16 bases between the germline ends. DNA for the CDR3: TGTGCCAGCAGCCAGGCGGGGAATTCGGACACTGAAGCTTTCTTT. Amino acid sequence: CASSQAGNSDTEAFF.

V is TRBV6-6 and J is TRBJ2-5; TRBD2 matches 12 bases. V was clipped by 6 bases and J by 5 bases; unmatched bases: 7. The CDR3 is made up of 15 amino acids. The germline gives CDR1 MNHNY, CDR2 SVGAGI (reference sequence). CDR3 residues: CASSVLAGGGETQYF. The CDR3 DNA sequence: TGTGCCAGCAGCGTTCTAGCGGGAGGGGGTGAGACCCAGTACTTC.

The chain combines TRBV15 with TRBJ2-3, with a possible D match to TRBD1 (5 bases). Germline V gene sequence: CDR1 LNHNV, CDR2 YYDKDF (reference sequence). This CDR3 region has 13 residues. The V end lost 7 bases, the J end lost 2 bases, and 10 bases lay between the germline ends. The CDR3 sequence is CATTGIHTDTQYF. CDR3 DNA: TGTGCCACCACAGGGATACACACAGATACGCAGTATTTT.

This clone came up once. V is TRBV5-1 and J is TRBJ2-7; 9 bases line up with TRBD2. Germline CDR1 and CDR2: SGHRS and YFSETQ. The V and J ends lost 5 bases and 4 bases, in that order; junction bases with no gene match: 10. The CDR3 is made up of 15 amino acids. CDR3 loop: CASRDGREGPYEQYF. CDR3 in DNA: TGCGCCAGCAGGGATGGGCGGGAGGGCCCGTACGAGCAGTACTTC.

DNA of the CDR3: TGTGCCAGCAGTATGACTAGCGGGTCTCTCTACGAGCAGTACTTC. It codes for CASSMTSGSLYEQYF. J is TRBJ2-7 and V is TRBV7-9, with 10 bases aligning to TRBD2. The CDR3 has 15 amino acids. V was pared by 6 bases and J by 3 bases, with 8 bases of the junction left unmatched. Germline values: CDR1 SEHNR, CDR2 FQNEAQ (reference sequence). The complete variable domain, with remaining parts taken from reference TRBV7-9 and TRBJ2-7, reads DTGVSQNPRHKITKRGQNVTFRCDPISEHNRLYWYRQTLGQGPEFLTYFQNEAQLEKSRLLSDRFSAERPKGSFSTLEIQRTEQGDSAMYLCASSMTSGSLYEQYFGPGTRLTVT.

J is TRBJ2-7 and V is TRBV27; D is possibly TRBD1 (5 bases). This CDR3 is 16 amino acids long. The germline gives CDR1 MNHEY, CDR2 SMNVEV (reference sequence). V lost 5 bases, J lost 1 base, and 18 bases lay in between. CDR3 sequence (DNA): TGTGCCAGCAGTCCCTCTCTGGGTAGGGGATCCTACGAGCAGTACTTC. This translates into CASSPSLGRGSYEQYF.